This T cell receptor beta chain stems from a study of a mutant IDH1 vaccine in newly diagnosed glioma. Study-wide context: Patients previously underwent radiotherapy, temozolomide, or both, and most underwent both.

Comment on this clone: Its antigen remains unknown.

General study results and limits: Vaccine-induced immune responses were detected in over 90% of patients.

With 0 bases removed from V and 4 bases from J, the gap between germline ends came to 13 bases. This CDR3 spans 15 amino acids. In germline, CDR1 is SGHNT, CDR2 YYREEE (reference sequence). Measured with immunoSEQ multiplex PCR; TCRdb has only the in-frame clones, and not every one. The top ten hold roughly 5.6% of the sample, which has about 56,000 clones, about 71% seen once. The time point denotes: week 47, end of study. Doses of 300 ug of mutant IDH1 20-mer peptide were given with topical imiquimod. Those who donated had recent WHO grade 3 or 4 IDH1-mutant, ATRX-lost astrocytomas. The specimen was PBMCs, collected from a glioma patient whose treatment included an IDH1 peptide vaccine. The sequence came from a man between 45 and 60 years old with glioma. This chain links TRBV5-4 with TRBJ1-2; D might be TRBD1 (6 bases). The CDR3 protein is CASSLVSGVGYGYTF. CDR3 in DNA: TGTGCCAGCAGCTTGGTTTCAGGGGTTGGCTATGGCTACACCTTC.